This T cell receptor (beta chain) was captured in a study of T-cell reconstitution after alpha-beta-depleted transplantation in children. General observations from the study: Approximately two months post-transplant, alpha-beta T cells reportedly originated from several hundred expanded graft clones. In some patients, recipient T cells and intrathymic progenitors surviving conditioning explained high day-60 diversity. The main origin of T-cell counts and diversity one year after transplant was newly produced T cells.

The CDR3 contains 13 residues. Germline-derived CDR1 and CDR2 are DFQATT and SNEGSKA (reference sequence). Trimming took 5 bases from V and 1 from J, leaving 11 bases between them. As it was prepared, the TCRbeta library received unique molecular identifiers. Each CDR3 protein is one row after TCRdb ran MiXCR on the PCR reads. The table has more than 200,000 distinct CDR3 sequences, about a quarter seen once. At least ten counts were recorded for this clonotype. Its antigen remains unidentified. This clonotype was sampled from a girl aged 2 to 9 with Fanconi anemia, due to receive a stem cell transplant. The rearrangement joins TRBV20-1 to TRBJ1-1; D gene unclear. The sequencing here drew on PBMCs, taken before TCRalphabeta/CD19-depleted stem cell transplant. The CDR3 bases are TGCAGTGCTTTTGCGGGGAAGAACACTGAAGCTTTCTTT. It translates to CSAFAGKNTEAFF.